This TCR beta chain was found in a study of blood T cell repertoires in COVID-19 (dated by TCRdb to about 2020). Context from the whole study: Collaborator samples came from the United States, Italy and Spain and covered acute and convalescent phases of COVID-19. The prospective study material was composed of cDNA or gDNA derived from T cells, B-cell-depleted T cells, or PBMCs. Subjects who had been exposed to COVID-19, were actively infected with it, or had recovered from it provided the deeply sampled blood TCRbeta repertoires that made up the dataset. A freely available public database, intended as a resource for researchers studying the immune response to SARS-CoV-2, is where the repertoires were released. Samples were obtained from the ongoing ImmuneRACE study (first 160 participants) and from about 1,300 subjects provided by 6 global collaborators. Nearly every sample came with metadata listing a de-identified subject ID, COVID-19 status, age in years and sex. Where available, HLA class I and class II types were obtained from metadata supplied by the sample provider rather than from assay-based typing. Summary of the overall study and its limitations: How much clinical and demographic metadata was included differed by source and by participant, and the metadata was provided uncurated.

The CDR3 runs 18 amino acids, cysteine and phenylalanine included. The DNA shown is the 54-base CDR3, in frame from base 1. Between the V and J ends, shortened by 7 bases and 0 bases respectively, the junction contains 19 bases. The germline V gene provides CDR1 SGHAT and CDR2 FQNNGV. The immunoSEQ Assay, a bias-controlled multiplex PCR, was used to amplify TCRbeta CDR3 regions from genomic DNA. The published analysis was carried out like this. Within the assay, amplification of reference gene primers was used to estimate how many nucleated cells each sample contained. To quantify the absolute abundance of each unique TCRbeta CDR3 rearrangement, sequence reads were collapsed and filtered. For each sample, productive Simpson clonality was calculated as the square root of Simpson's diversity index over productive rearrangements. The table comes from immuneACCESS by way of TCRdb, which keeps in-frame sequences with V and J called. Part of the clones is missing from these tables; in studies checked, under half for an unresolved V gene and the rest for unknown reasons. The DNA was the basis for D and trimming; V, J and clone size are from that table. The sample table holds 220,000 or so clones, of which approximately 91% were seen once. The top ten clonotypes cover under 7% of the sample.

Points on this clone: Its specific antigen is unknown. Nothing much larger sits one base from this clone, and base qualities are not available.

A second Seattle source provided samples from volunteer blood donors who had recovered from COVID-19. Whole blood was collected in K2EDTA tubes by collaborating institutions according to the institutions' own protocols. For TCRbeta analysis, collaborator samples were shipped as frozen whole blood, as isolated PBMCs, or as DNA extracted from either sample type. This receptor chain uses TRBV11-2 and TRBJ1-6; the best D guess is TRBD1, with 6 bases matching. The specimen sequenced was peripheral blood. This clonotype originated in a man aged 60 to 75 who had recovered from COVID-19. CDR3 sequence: CASNRGGGTSSYNSPLHF. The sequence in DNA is TGTGCCAGCAACCGAGGGGGGGGCACGAGCTCCTATAATTCACCCCTCCACTTT.